The 13 T cell receptor beta chains listed next were all sequenced from one sample in a study of blood T cell repertoires in COVID-19. The table came from immunoSEQ multiplex PCR; TCRdb's copy has only in-frame clones and leaves some out. The data contain about 190,000 clones, approximately 78% of them singletons. The material sequenced was peripheral blood. These TCRs come from a woman older than 75 with active or convalescent COVID-19.

V gene TRBV5-6 combines with J gene TRBJ1-5, with no clear D. The ends were cut back, 0 bases at V and 0 bases at J, with 10 bases in the middle. Germline V gene data show CDR1 as SGHDT and CDR2 as YYEEEE. The length of the CDR3 is 16 residues. CDR3 DNA: TGTGCCAGCAGCTTGGCCCCCCCAGATAGCAATCAGCCCCAGCATTTT. Translating gives CASSLAPPDSNQPQHF.

The chain combines TRBV18 with TRBJ2-1, with D unclear. The CDR3 has 12 amino acids. Germline CDR1 and CDR2: KGHSH and LQKENI. Trimming cost V 0 bases and J 5 bases, with 2 bases left between them. The chain's CDR3 is CASSPPDNEQFF. The CDR3 bases are TGTGCCAGCTCACCACCCGACAATGAGCAGTTCTTC.

The chain recombines TRBV5-1 with TRBJ1-1; the D is unclear. This CDR3 spans 13 amino acids. Germline CDR1 is SGHRS and CDR2 is YFSETQ. Between the trimmed V and J ends, which lost 2 bases and 1 base, there was a span of 6 bases. The CDR3 region is CASSLQENTEAFF. For the CDR3, the DNA is TGCGCCAGCAGCTTACAAGAGAACACTGAAGCTTTCTTT.

DNA of the CDR3: TGTGCCAGCGGGGACAGGGAGGCAGATACGCAGTATTTT. Protein sequence: CASGDREADTQYF. The rearrangement links TRBV9 to TRBJ2-3; 9 bases map to TRBD1. J gave up 4 bases and V 7 bases, and 4 bases lay outside the gene matches. The CDR3 runs 13 residues. Germline V lookup: CDR1 SGDLS, CDR2 YYNGEE. The full variable domain, its missing parts supplied by reference TRBV9 and TRBJ2-3, is DSGVTQTPKHLITATGQRVTLRCSPRSGDLSVYWYQQSLDQGLQFLIQYYNGEERAKGNILERFSAQQFPDLHSELNLSSLELGDSALYFCASGDREADTQYFGPGTRLTVL.

J is TRBJ2-5 and V is TRBV27, with 9 bases fitting TRBD2. CDR3 length: 13 residues. Trimming took 2 bases from V and 5 from J; bases not matched to a gene: 0. Germline CDR1 and CDR2: MNHEY and SMNVEV (reference sequence). DNA of the CDR3: TGTGCCAGCAGTTTAGCGGGAGGGGAGACCCAGTACTTC. This codes for CASSLAGGETQYF.

The chain recombines TRBV29-1 with TRBJ1-3; unclear D gene. CDR1 is SQVTM, CDR2 ANQGSEA, per germline. Trimming left V 2 bases short and J 14 bases short, with 13 bases between. This CDR3 comprises 11 residues. The CDR3 spells CSVEKISTLYF. In DNA form, the CDR3 reads TGCAGCGTTGAAAAGATCTCTACCCTATATTTT.

The chain carries TRBV7-6 and TRBJ2-1; TRBD1 matches 7 bases. V lost 3 bases, J lost 3 bases, and 14 bases stayed unmatched. The CDR3 is 18 residues long. Germline CDR1 reads SGHVS; CDR2 reads FNYEAQ. In DNA, the CDR3 is TGTGCCAGCAGCTTGAGAACAGGAGACAGGGCGAACTACAATGAGCAGTTCTTC. This encodes CASSLRTGDRANYNEQFF. Together with reference TRBV7-6 and TRBJ2-1, the CDR3 gives the full variable domain: GAGVSQSPRYKVTKRGQDVALRCDPISGHVSLYWYRQALGQGPEFLTYFNYEAQQDKSGLPNDRFSAERPEGSISTLTIQRTEQRDSAMYRCASSLRTGDRANYNEQFFGPGTRLTVL.

The chain couples TRBV28 to TRBJ2-7, with TRBD2 matching 15 bases. Germline V gene sequence: CDR1 MDHEN, CDR2 SYDVKM. This CDR3 is 18 amino acids long. Trimming at V came to 5 bases and at J to 2 bases, leaving 10 bases not matched to a gene. The CDR3: CASSPSGLAGGGAYEQYF. CDR3 sequence (DNA): TGTGCCAGCAGTCCCTCGGGACTAGCGGGGGGCGGGGCCTACGAGCAGTACTTC.

The V call is TRBV20-1, the J call TRBJ1-1; D gene ambiguous. The CDR3 is 11 amino acids. The germline gives CDR1 DFQATT, CDR2 SNEGSKA (reference sequence). Trimming took off 5 bases at V and 1 base at J, with 5 bases between the two ends. The CDR3 DNA is TGCAGTGCTGCACAGAACACTGAAGCTTTCTTT. This codes for CSAAQNTEAFF.

The V call is TRBV7-2, the J call TRBJ2-7; weak D call: TRBD1 (6 bases). V lost 7 bases and J 4 bases, leaving 14 bases between the germline ends. Germline values: CDR1 SGHTA, CDR2 FQGNSA. The CDR3 is made up of 13 amino acids. CDR3 in amino acids: CASTPSRGYEQYF. DNA for the CDR3: TGTGCCAGCACCCCCTCCAGGGGTTACGAGCAGTACTTC.

The genes are TRBV5-1 and TRBJ2-1; 9 bases agree with TRBD2. V was clipped by 6 bases and J by 9 bases; unmatched bases: 13. There are 15 residues in the CDR3. CDR1 is SGHRS, CDR2 YFSETQ, per germline. In DNA, the CDR3 is TGCGCCAGCACCCCGTACGCGGGGGGGCATAGTGAGCAGTTCTTC. It encodes CASTPYAGGHSEQFF.

This clone occurred once. The rearrangement joins TRBV7-8 to TRBJ1-5; no definite D call. V was trimmed by 3 bases and J by 5 bases, leaving 11 bases between them. Per germline, CDR1 SGHVS and CDR2 FQNEAQ. The length of the CDR3 is 14 residues. The CDR3 is CASSLGWPDQPQHF. Here the CDR3 DNA reads TGTGCCAGCAGCTTGGGCTGGCCTGATCAGCCCCAGCATTTT.

This rearrangement joins TRBV7-2 to TRBJ2-3, with TRBD2 matching 12 bases. Germline V gene data show CDR1 as SGHTA and CDR2 as FQGNSA. V gave up 1 base and J gave up 1 base; unmatched junction bases: 6. CDR3 length: 18 residues. In DNA, the CDR3 is TGTGCCAGCAGCTTAGGGTTACTAGCGGGGGGCGGCACAGATACGCAGTATTTT. It translates to CASSLGLLAGGGTDTQYF. Complete variable domain (other parts from reference TRBV7-2 and TRBJ2-3): GAGVSQSPSNKVTEKGKDVELRCDPISGHTALYWYRQSLGQGLEFLIYFQGNSAPDKSGLPSDRFSAERTGGSVSTLTIQRTQQEDSAVYLCASSLGLLAGGGTDTQYFGPGTRLTVL.